This passage covers 27 T cell receptor beta chains from one sample sequenced in a study of blood T cell repertoires in COVID-19. The protocol was immunoSEQ multiplex PCR, while the TCRdb copy is restricted to in-frame clones and leaves out a portion. The table lists fewer than 200,000 clones, around 79% of them singletons. The sample comprised peripheral blood. These receptors all stem from a woman in her sixties or seventies with acute or convalescent COVID-19.

The gene calls are TRBV2 and TRBJ1-4; TRBD1 might be the D (6 bases). Trimming shortened V by 1 base and J by 4 bases, and 16 bases separated the two germline ends. The germline gives CDR1 SNHLY, CDR2 FYNNEI. This CDR3 contains 17 residues. The CDR3, as DNA: TGTGCCAGCAGTGAAGGAGGGAGACAGGACCTTAATGAAAAACTGTTTTTT. Translation: CASSEGGRQDLNEKLFF.

This CDR3 reads CASSWSSLPNTGELFF. CDR3 nucleotides: TGTGCCAGCAGCTGGAGCAGTCTCCCGAACACCGGGGAGCTGTTTTTT. The genes are TRBV11-2 and TRBJ2-2; D remains ambiguous. CDR1 and CDR2 from the germline V gene are SGHAT and FQNNGV. Trimming left V 4 bases short and J 0 bases short, with 12 bases between. The CDR3 consists of 16 residues.

The chain is built from TRBV7-9 and TRBJ1-1; weak D call: TRBD1 (5 bases). Trimming left V 4 bases short and J 3 bases short, with 9 bases between. This CDR3 is 13 amino acids long. Germline V gene data show CDR1 as SEHNR and CDR2 as FQNEAQ (reference sequence). The CDR3, as DNA: TGTGCCAGCAGCTACGGGGGGGACACTGAAGCTTTCTTT. Translation gives CASSYGGDTEAFF.

This clone has only a few counts. The gene calls are TRBV9 and TRBJ2-2; possibly TRBD1 for D (6 bases). CDR1 and CDR2 from the germline V gene are SGDLS and YYNGEE. This CDR3 spans 15 amino acids. Trimming removed 0 bases from V and 5 bases from J, with 11 bases in between. Here the CDR3 DNA reads TGTGCCAGCAGCGTAGCACAGGGTCTAACCGGGGAGCTGTTTTTT. This gives the protein CASSVAQGLTGELFF.

This clone has just a few counts. This sequence joins TRBV5-1 and TRBJ2-2, with 7 bases lining up with TRBD1. With V trimmed by 4 bases and J by 4 bases, 7 bases remained unmatched. CDR1 is SGHRS and CDR2 is YFSETQ in the germline V gene. This CDR3 is 15 amino acids long. DNA of the CDR3: TGCGCCAGCAGCCCTAGGACAGGCGTCACCGGGGAGCTGTTTTTT. Protein: CASSPRTGVTGELFF.

The chain uses TRBV12-3 or TRBV12-4 and TRBJ1-1; D remains ambiguous. CDR3 length equals 12 residues. V gave up 7 bases and J gave up 1 base, with 7 bases separating them. For the CDR3, the DNA is TGTGCCAGCAAAGAGGGGAACACTGAAGCTTTCTTT. Protein product: CASKEGNTEAFF.

The CDR3 region is CASSLQNTGELFF. The CDR3 bases are TGTGCCAGCAGTTTACAGAACACCGGGGAGCTGTTTTTT. This chain uses TRBV11-3 with TRBJ2-2; D is undetermined. This CDR3 region has 13 residues. V was trimmed by 6 bases and J by 1 base, leaving 6 bases between them. CDR1 and CDR2 from the germline V gene are SGHNT and YENEEA.

The V and J genes are TRBV3-1 (or the pseudogene TRBV3-2) and TRBJ2-5, with TRBD2 identical over 9 bases. This CDR3 has 18 amino acids. V lost 4 bases, J lost 4 bases, and 16 bases stayed unmatched. Germline V lookup: CDR1 LGHDT, CDR2 YNNKEL (reference sequence). The CDR3 loop is CASSPGFSGGAGGETQYF. In DNA, the CDR3 is TGTGCCAGCAGCCCCGGTTTTAGCGGGGGAGCGGGTGGAGAGACCCAGTACTTC.

This clone was found a few times. One junction end disagrees with the germline gene, perhaps due to a read error. The chain uses TRBV7-9 and TRBJ1-2; D may be TRBD1 (6 bases). The CDR3 runs to 11 residues. Germline CDR1 and CDR2: SEHNR and FQNEAQ (reference sequence). The DNA for the CDR3 is TGTGCCAGCAGCCTGGGACAAAAGGGTTACTTC. This codes for CASSLGQKGYF. The complete variable domain, with remaining parts taken from reference TRBV7-9 and TRBJ1-2, reads DTGVSQNPRHKITKRGQNVTFRCDPISEHNRLYWYRQTLGQGPEFLTYFQNEAQLEKSRLLSDRFSAERPKGSFSTLEIQRTEQGDSAMYLCASSLGQKGYFGSGTRLTVV.

This sequence joins TRBV18 and TRBJ1-2, with 10 bases lining up with TRBD1. The CDR3 contains 15 residues. The V gene's germline CDR1 is KGHSH and CDR2 LQKENI. V shed 3 bases, J shed 6 bases, and the junction held 7 bases outside the gene matches. CDR3 residues: CASSPIPGQGNGYTF. The CDR3 DNA reads TGTGCCAGCTCACCTATACCGGGACAGGGGAATGGCTACACCTTC.

The table lists this clone with a few counts. V and J are TRBV20-1 and TRBJ2-3; 12 bases line up with TRBD2. Germline loops: CDR1 DFQATT, CDR2 SNEGSKA (reference sequence). The CDR3 consists of 17 residues. The junction had 8 bases not matched to a gene; V was cut back by 3 bases and J by 1 base. The CDR3 coding sequence is TGCAGTGCTAGTTGGCTAGCGGGAGGGCGAGGCACAGATACGCAGTATTTT. Protein: CSASWLAGGRGTDTQYF.

V gene TRBV5-1 combines with J gene TRBJ2-3; possible D gene TRBD2, 6 bases. Trimming stripped 0 bases from V and 3 bases from J, with 11 bases between. The CDR3 length is 15 residues. Germline V gene data show CDR1 as SGHRS and CDR2 as YFSETQ. The CDR3 spells CASSLVFGGTDTQYF. CDR3 nucleotides: TGCGCCAGCAGCTTGGTATTCGGGGGTACAGATACGCAGTATTTT.

V gene TRBV10-3 combines with J gene TRBJ2-2, with 7 bases that match TRBD2. V gave up 8 bases and J gave up 1 base; unmatched junction bases: 13. This CDR3 is 17 amino acids long. In germline, CDR1 is ENHRY, CDR2 SYGVKD. The CDR3 DNA follows: TGTGCCATCCCTTTTCTCTCTGGGGAGGGGAACACCGGGGAGCTGTTTTTT. Translation: CAIPFLSGEGNTGELFF.

The gene calls are TRBV28 and TRBJ2-3, with TRBD2 matching 12 bases. CDR1 is MDHEN, CDR2 SYDVKM, per germline. The CDR3 runs to 15 residues. V lost 5 bases and J lost 6; bases outside the gene matches: 6. The CDR3 protein is CASSLAGGPGDTQYF. The CDR3 region has the DNA TGTGCCAGCAGTCTAGCGGGAGGGCCGGGGGATACGCAGTATTTT.

The chain is built from TRBV3-1 (or the pseudogene TRBV3-2) and TRBJ2-7; D is undetermined. V shed 3 bases and J shed 0 bases, with 9 bases lying between them. CDR1 and CDR2 from the germline V gene are LGHDT and YNNKEL (reference sequence). This CDR3 is 14 amino acids long. The CDR3 spells CASSQRFTSYEQYF. In DNA form, the CDR3 reads TGTGCCAGCAGCCAGCGTTTCACCTCCTACGAGCAGTACTTC.

The chain has TRBV7-8 and TRBJ1-5; 7 bases are a match to TRBD1. J was trimmed by 6 bases and V by 1 base; bases with no gene match: 15. The germline V gene encodes CDR1 SGHVS and CDR2 FQNEAQ. The CDR3 spans 18 residues. CDR3 DNA sequence: TGTGCCAGCAGCTTAGTAATTACTTCCGACAGGGAGTTTCAGCCCCAGCATTTT. It codes for CASSLVITSDREFQPQHF.

The chain joins TRBV10-1 to TRBJ2-3, with D perhaps matching TRBD2 (6 bases). This CDR3 spans 14 amino acids. Germline values: CDR1 WNHNN, CDR2 SYGVQD (reference sequence). V was shortened by 4 bases and J by 6 bases, with 14 bases between the two germline ends. The DNA for the CDR3 is TGCGCCAGCAGTGTTTCAGGGAGGCCCGATACGCAGTATTTT. Translation gives CASSVSGRPDTQYF.

This clone was seen a single time. CDR3 region: CASSQSVSIPEDSYEQYF. DNA for the CDR3: TGCGCCAGCAGCCAATCTGTATCTATCCCCGAGGACTCCTACGAGCAGTACTTC. The chain is built from TRBV4-1 and TRBJ2-7; D is unclear. CDR1 is MGHRA and CDR2 is YSYEKL in the germline V gene. V shed 2 bases and J shed 0 bases, with 20 bases lying between them. The CDR3 has 18 amino acids.

The genes are TRBV6-5 and TRBJ2-1, with 7 bases matching TRBD1. The germline V gene has CDR1 MNHEY and CDR2 SVGAGI. V was clipped by 5 bases and J by 8 bases; unmatched bases: 3. The CDR3 has 12 residues. The CDR3 sequence is CASSTTGYEQFF. DNA for the CDR3: TGTGCCAGCAGTACGACAGGGTATGAGCAGTTCTTC.

The chain recombines TRBV7-8 with TRBJ2-7; 14 positions match TRBD2. This CDR3 has 18 residues. V lost 5 bases, J lost 2 bases, and 11 bases stayed unmatched. The germline gives CDR1 SGHVS, CDR2 FQNEAQ. CDR3 coding DNA: TGTGCCAGCAGCGTACCCGGGACTAGCGGGAGATCCACCTACGAGCAGTACTTC. Translated, it gives CASSVPGTSGRSTYEQYF.

The V gene is TRBV11-2, the J gene TRBJ1-6; no firm D call. V dropped 0 bases and J dropped 0 bases, with 6 bases sitting between them. This CDR3 contains 16 residues. The V gene's germline CDR1 is SGHAT and CDR2 FQNNGV. Here the CDR3 reads CASSLDASSYNSPLHF. The CDR3 DNA follows: TGTGCCAGCAGCTTAGACGCGAGCTCCTATAATTCACCCCTCCACTTT.

The rearrangement joins TRBV5-1 to TRBJ1-5, with D unclear. This CDR3 contains 14 residues. CDR1 SGHRS and CDR2 YFSETQ come from the germline V gene. V was trimmed by 5 bases and J by 2 bases, leaving 11 bases between them. CDR3 nucleotide sequence: TGCGCCAGCAGTCGTGACTCAGGCAATCAGCCCCAGCATTTT. Protein sequence: CASSRDSGNQPQHF.

This clone was seen more than once but under ten times. The chain couples TRBV13 to TRBJ2-1; D remains unclear. Germline V gene data show CDR1 as PRHDT and CDR2 as FYEKMQ (reference sequence). This CDR3 region has 14 residues. Trimming stripped 10 bases from V and 5 bases from J, with 18 bases between. The CDR3 DNA is TGTGCCACCCGTCAAGGTAACAGCAACAATGAGCAGTTCTTC. This gives the protein CATRQGNSNNEQFF.

This clone was observed a handful of times. This sequence joins TRBV7-7 and TRBJ2-1; 10 bases map to TRBD2. The CDR3 covers 19 residues. Germline V gene sequence: CDR1 SSHAT, CDR2 FNYEAQ (reference sequence). V trimming: 2 bases; J trimming: 8 bases; junction bases outside the gene matches: 18. As DNA, the CDR3 is TGTGCCAGCAGCTTACAACCTTCCAGCGGGAGGGAGGGTAGCTATGAGCAGTTCTTC. Residues: CASSLQPSSGREGSYEQFF.

This clone has only a few counts. The chain links TRBV3-1 (or the pseudogene TRBV3-2) to TRBJ1-1, with D possibly matching TRBD1 (6 bases). Trimming took 4 bases from V and 4 from J, leaving 10 bases between them. The CDR3 totals 13 residues. Germline CDR1 and CDR2: LGHDT and YNNKEL (reference sequence). CDR3 sequence (DNA): TGTGCCAGCAGCCGAATACAGGGCACTGAAGCTTTCTTT. It specifies CASSRIQGTEAFF.

Only a few counts were recorded for this clone. The chain combines TRBV27 with TRBJ2-2; 8 positions match TRBD1. This CDR3 contains 14 residues. J lost 1 base, V lost 6 bases, and 1 base had no gene match. Germline loops: CDR1 MNHEY, CDR2 SMNVEV (reference sequence). CDR3 coding DNA: TGTGCCAGCAGAGGGACAGGGAACACCGGGGAGCTGTTTTTT. Translated, it gives CASRGTGNTGELFF.

The chain employs TRBV30 and TRBJ2-5, with TRBD2 identical over 8 bases. V gave up 2 bases and J gave up 4 bases; unmatched junction bases: 9. The CDR3 is made up of 15 amino acids. Germline values: CDR1 GTSNPN, CDR2 SVGIG (reference sequence). CDR3 nucleotide sequence: TGTGCCTGGAGTTCCAGCGGGAGACGGGGAGAGACCCAGTACTTC. Its translation is CAWSSSGRRGETQYF.